These T cell receptor beta chains were read from a single sample in a study of T cells in Graves' hyperthyroidism and ophthalmopathy. TCRdb redid the calling of the multiplex PCR reads with MiXCR, one entry per CDR3 protein. The sample holds about 640,000 distinct CDR3 sequences, less than 25% seen once. The sequencing sample was made of blood. Source of these receptors: a man aged 30-40 years with Graves' ophthalmopathy. CDR3s include the opening cysteine and the closing phenylalanine or tryptophan. A D gene is named only where the DNA matches it firmly. For some rows the clone size is stated as once, few or many, or as a class when expanded; others skip it.

d_gene	v_gene	j_gene	len	abundance	CDR3nt	CDR3aa
TRBD2	TRBV10-3	TRBJ2-1	15	.	TGTGCCATCAGTCTTAGCGGGAGGACGGGGGATGAGCAGTTCTTC	CAISLSGRTGDEQFF
.	TRBV12-3/TRBV12-4	TRBJ2-2	15	few	TGTGCCAGCAAGGATGGGGGGGCTGTACCCGGGGAGCTGTTTTTT	CASKDGGAVPGELFF
TRBD1	TRBV7-9	TRBJ2-2	16	few	TGTGCCAGCAGCTCCCCATCGGGACAGGGCACCGGGGAGCTGTTTTTT	CASSSPSGQGTGELFF
.	TRBV6-1	TRBJ1-6	15	few	TGTGCCAGCAGTGTGAGCATAATGGTGGATTCACCCCTCCACTTT	CASSVSIMVDSPLHF
.	TRBV19	TRBJ2-2	15	.	TGTGCCAGTAGTATTCGACTAGCGAACACCGGGGAGCTGTTTTTT	CASSIRLANTGELFF
.	TRBV29-1	TRBJ2-1	14	.	TGCAGCGTTGAAGGCTGGTTGCCGAACAATGAGCAGTTCTTC	CSVEGWLPNNEQFF
.	TRBV19	TRBJ2-5	13	.	TGTGCCAGTAGTAAGCGACAGAAGGAGACCCAGTACTTC	CASSKRQKETQYF
TRBD1	TRBV28	TRBJ2-3	16	.	TGTGCCAGCAGAGGGGACAGGTTACGTAGCACAGATACGCAGTATTTT	CASRGDRLRSTDTQYF
.	TRBV28	TRBJ1-2	12	.	TGTGCCAGCCGGACGGATGCCTATGGCTACACCTTC	CASRTDAYGYTF
.	TRBV5-6	TRBJ1-6	14	.	TGTGCCAGCAGCTCCGCCGCCTTCAATTCACCCCTCCACTTT	CASSSAAFNSPLHF
.	TRBV11-1	TRBJ2-7	13	few	TGTGCCAGCAGCTTCCGGGACGGCTACGAGCAGTACTTC	CASSFRDGYEQYF
TRBD1	TRBV6-1	TRBJ2-7	13	few	TGTGCCAGCAAGGAAATAGGGGGCGACGAGCAGTACTTC	CASKEIGGDEQYF
TRBD1	TRBV27	TRBJ2-7	14	.	TGTGCCAGCAGTAACGACAGGGGGCTCTACGAGCAGTACTTC	CASSNDRGLYEQYF
.	TRBV20-1	TRBJ2-7	15	many	TGCAGTGCTAGTTCCGCTGAGGTTGATCCCTACGAGCAGTACTTC	CSASSAEVDPYEQYF
TRBD2	TRBV6-2/TRBV6-3	TRBJ2-2	21	few	TGTGCCAGCAGCCCTCAGGTTACTAGCGCCGGAAGACACCCGGACACCGGGGAGCTGTTTTTT	CASSPQVTSAGRHPDTGELFF
.	TRBV6-5	TRBJ2-1	13	few	TGTGCCAGCAGTTACAGCGAAAACAATGAGCAGTTCTTC	CASSYSENNEQFF
.	TRBV5-5	TRBJ2-3	14	few	TGTGCCAGCATCGATCCAGGGGGGGGAGATACGCAGTATTTT	CASIDPGGGDTQYF
.	TRBV4-2	TRBJ1-1	18	.	TGTGCCAGCAGCCAAGACCCCTCCGTCGGGGGCTTGAACACTGAAGCTTTCTTT	CASSQDPSVGGLNTEAFF
TRBD1	TRBV20-1	TRBJ1-2	14	few	TGCAGTGCTAGAAGGGACAGCACTAACTATGGCTACACCTTC	CSARRDSTNYGYTF
.	TRBV28	TRBJ1-2	15	many	TGTGCCAGCAGTTTATCAGAGGGCGGCTCGTCGGGCTACACCTTC	CASSLSEGGSSGYTF
.	TRBV18	TRBJ1-1	13	many	TGTGCCAGTAACTTCGGGGGGAACACTGAAGCTTTCTTT	CASNFGGNTEAFF
TRBD1	TRBV6-2/TRBV6-3	TRBJ2-1	15	.	TGTGCCAGCAGCCCCTTCTGGACAGGCTACAATGAGCAGTTCTTC	CASSPFWTGYNEQFF
TRBD2	TRBV29-1	TRBJ2-7	14	.	TGCAGCGTCAAGCTAGCGGGAGGGGGTTACGAGCAGTACTTC	CSVKLAGGGYEQYF
.	TRBV12-3/TRBV12-4	TRBJ2-7	15	.	TGTGCCAGCAGCCTTGCCCTGGACGGAAACTACGAGCAGTACTTC	CASSLALDGNYEQYF
TRBD1	TRBV27	TRBJ2-7	15	few	TGTGCCAGCAGTTTAGGGACAGAGCCTCTACGAGGGCAGTACTTC	CASSLGTEPLRGQYF
TRBD2	TRBV28	TRBJ2-7	15	.	TGTGCCAGCAGTCCCCCTTCGGGGGGGTATAACGAGCAGTACTTC	CASSPPSGGYNEQYF
.	TRBV24-1	TRBJ1-5	15	many	TGTGCCACCAGTGATCCCGGCGAGACCAATCAGCCCCAGCATTTT	CATSDPGETNQPQHF
.	TRBV4-1	TRBJ2-3	16	.	TGCGCCAGCAGCCAAGGCAGGACATGGGGCACAGATACGCAGTATTTT	CASSQGRTWGTDTQYF
.	TRBV5-1	TRBJ2-7	12	many	TGCGCCAGCAGCACGGCGGGTGGCGAGCAGTACTTC	CASSTAGGEQYF
.	TRBV6-1	TRBJ2-5	13	few	TGTGCCAGCAGTCGACAGTCCCAAGAGACCCAGTACTTC	CASSRQSQETQYF
.	TRBV24-1	TRBJ1-1	16	few	TGTGCCAGCAGTTTCTCGGGCCCCGGGAGAGACACTGAAGCTTTCTTT	CASSFSGPGRDTEAFF
TRBD2	TRBV20-1	TRBJ2-1	14	few	TGCAGTGCGTTTGGGGCTAGCGGGAGGAATGAGCAGTTCTTC	CSAFGASGRNEQFF
TRBD2	TRBV7-2	TRBJ2-2	15	.	TGTGCCAGCAGCTTGGGGACTAGCGGGAACGGGGAGCTGTTTTTT	CASSLGTSGNGELFF
TRBD2	TRBV14	TRBJ2-7	16	few	TGTGCCAGCAGCCAAAGCGGGACTAGCTATACCTACGAGCAGTACTTC	CASSQSGTSYTYEQYF
TRBD2	TRBV2	TRBJ2-5	15	few	TGTGCCAGCGCCCTAGCGGCTTTGGGCCAAGAGACCCAGTACTTC	CASALAALGQETQYF
.	TRBV7-2	TRBJ1-6	13	few	TGTGCCAGCAGGAGGGATTATAATTCACCCCTCCACTTT	CASRRDYNSPLHF
.	TRBV7-2	TRBJ2-5	15	many	TGTGCCAGCAGCCGGAGGTACGGGGGCCAAGAGACCCAGTACTTC	CASSRRYGGQETQYF
TRBD1	TRBV7-2	TRBJ2-7	14	many	TGTGCCAGCAGCTTAGAGGGGGCCAGTAGGGAGCAGTACTTC	CASSLEGASREQYF
TRBD1	TRBV11-3	TRBJ1-5	15	.	TGTGCCAGCAGCTCGGGGACAGAAACGGGTCAGCCCCAGCATTTT	CASSSGTETGQPQHF
.	TRBV28	TRBJ2-4	14	.	TGTGCCAGCAGTGGCAGGGTAGCCAAAAACATTCAGTACTTC	CASSGRVAKNIQYF
.	TRBV7-2	TRBJ1-2	14	few	TGTGCCAGCAGCTTAGGTCGGGGGGAGTCTGGCTACACCTTC	CASSLGRGESGYTF